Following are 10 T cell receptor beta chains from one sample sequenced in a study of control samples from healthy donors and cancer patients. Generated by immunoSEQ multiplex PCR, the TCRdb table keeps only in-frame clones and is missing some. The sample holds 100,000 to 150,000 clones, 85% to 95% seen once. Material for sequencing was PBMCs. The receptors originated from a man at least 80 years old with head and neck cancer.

CDR3 loop: CASSPRGTGELFF. CDR3 DNA sequence: TGTGCCAGCTCTCCCCGTGGTACCGGGGAGCTGTTTTTT. The chain couples TRBV25-1 to TRBJ2-2; no definite D call. Germline CDR1 and CDR2: MGHDK and SYGVNS. This CDR3 region has 13 residues. The V gene lost 8 bases and the J gene lost 5 bases, with 12 bases spanning the gap.

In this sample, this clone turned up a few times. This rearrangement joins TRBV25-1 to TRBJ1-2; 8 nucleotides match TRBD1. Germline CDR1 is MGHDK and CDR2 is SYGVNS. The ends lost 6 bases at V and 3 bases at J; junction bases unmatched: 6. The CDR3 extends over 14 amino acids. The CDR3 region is CASRKGQGHYGYTF. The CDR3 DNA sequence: TGTGCCAGCAGGAAAGGACAGGGTCACTATGGCTACACCTTC.

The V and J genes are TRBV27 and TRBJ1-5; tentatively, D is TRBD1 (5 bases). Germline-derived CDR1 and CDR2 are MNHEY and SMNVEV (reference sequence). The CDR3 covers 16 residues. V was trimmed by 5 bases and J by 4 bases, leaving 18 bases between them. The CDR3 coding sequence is TGTGCCAGCAGTGCCCTTGTCGGGGCTGATAATCAGCCCCAGCATTTT. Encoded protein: CASSALVGADNQPQHF.

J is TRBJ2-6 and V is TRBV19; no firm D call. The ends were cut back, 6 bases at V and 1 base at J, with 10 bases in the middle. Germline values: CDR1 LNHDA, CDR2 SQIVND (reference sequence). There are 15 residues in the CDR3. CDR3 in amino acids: CASSPVRSGANVLTF. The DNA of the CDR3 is TGTGCCAGTAGCCCGGTAAGGTCTGGGGCCAACGTCCTGACTTTC.

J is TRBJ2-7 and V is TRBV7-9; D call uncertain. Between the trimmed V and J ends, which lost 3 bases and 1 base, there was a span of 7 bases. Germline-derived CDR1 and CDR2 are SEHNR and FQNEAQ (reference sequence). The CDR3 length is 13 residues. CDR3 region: CASSLVWSYEQYF. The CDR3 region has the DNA TGTGCCAGCAGCTTGGTTTGGTCCTACGAGCAGTACTTC.

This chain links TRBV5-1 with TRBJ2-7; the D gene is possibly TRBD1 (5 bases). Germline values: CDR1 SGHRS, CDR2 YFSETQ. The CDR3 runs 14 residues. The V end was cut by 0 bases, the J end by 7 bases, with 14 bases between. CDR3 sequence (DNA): TGCGCCAGCAGCTTGGCAGGGCCCCAGGAGGAGCAGTACTTC. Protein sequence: CASSLAGPQEEQYF. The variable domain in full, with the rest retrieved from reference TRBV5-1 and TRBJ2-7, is KAGVTQTPRYLIKTRGQQVTLSCSPISGHRSVSWYQQTPGQGLQFLFEYFSETQRNKGNFPGRFSGRQFSNSRSEMNVSTLELGDSALYLCASSLAGPQEEQYFGPGTRLTVT.

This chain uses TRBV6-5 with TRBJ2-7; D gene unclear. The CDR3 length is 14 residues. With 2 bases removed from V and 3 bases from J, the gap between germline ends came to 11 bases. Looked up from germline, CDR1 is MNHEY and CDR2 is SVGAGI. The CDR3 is CASSYGPRLYEQYF. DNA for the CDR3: TGTGCCAGCAGTTACGGGCCACGGCTCTACGAGCAGTACTTC.

This CDR3 reads CAWSVLGVANSPLHF. The DNA of the CDR3 is TGTGCCTGGAGTGTATTGGGGGTAGCCAATTCACCCCTCCACTTT. The chain couples TRBV30 to TRBJ1-6, with a possible D match to TRBD1 (5 bases). With 0 bases removed from V and 7 bases from J, the gap between germline ends came to 13 bases. Germline V gives CDR1 GTSNPN, CDR2 SVGIG (reference sequence). The CDR3 runs to 15 residues. The full variable domain, rest sourced from reference TRBV30 and TRBJ1-6, is SQTIHQWPATLVQPVGSPLSLECTVEGTSNPNLYWYRQAAGRGLQLLFYSVGIGQISSEVPQNLSASRPQDRQFILSSKKLLLSDSGFYLCAWSVLGVANSPLHFGNGTRLTVT.

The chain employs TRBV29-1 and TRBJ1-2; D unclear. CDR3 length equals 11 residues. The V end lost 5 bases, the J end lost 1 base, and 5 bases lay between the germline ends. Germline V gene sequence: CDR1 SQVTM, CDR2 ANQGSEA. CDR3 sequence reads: CSVTVNYGYTF. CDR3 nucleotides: TGCAGCGTTACGGTTAACTATGGCTACACCTTC. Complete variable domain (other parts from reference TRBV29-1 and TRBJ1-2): SAVISQKPSRDICQRGTSLTIQCQVDSQVTMMFWYRQQPGQSLTLIATANQGSEATYESGFVIDKFPISRPNLTFSTLTVSNMSPEDSSIYLCSVTVNYGYTFGSGTRLTVV.

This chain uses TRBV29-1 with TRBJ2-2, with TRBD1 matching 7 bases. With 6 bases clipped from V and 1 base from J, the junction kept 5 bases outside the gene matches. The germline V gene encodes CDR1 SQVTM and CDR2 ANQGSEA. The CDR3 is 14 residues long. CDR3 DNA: TGCAGCGTCTACAGGGGTAGGAACACCGGGGAGCTGTTTTTT. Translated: CSVYRGRNTGELFF.